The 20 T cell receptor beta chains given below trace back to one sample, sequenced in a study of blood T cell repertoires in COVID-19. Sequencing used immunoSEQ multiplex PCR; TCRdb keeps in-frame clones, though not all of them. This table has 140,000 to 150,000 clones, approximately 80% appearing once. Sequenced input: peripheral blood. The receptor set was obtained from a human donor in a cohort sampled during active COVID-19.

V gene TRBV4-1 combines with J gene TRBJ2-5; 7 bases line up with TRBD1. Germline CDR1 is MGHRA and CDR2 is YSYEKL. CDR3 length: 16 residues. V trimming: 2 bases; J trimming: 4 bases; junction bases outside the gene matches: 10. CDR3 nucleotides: TGCGCCAGCAGCCAACCGACAGGGCGTGATCGAGAGACCCAGTACTTC. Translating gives CASSQPTGRDRETQYF.

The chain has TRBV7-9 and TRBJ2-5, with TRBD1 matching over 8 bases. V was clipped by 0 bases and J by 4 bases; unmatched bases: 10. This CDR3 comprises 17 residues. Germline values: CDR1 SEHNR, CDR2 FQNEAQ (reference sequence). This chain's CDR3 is CASSLAATGAQGETQYF. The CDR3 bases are TGTGCCAGCAGCTTAGCGGCGACAGGGGCCCAGGGAGAGACCCAGTACTTC.

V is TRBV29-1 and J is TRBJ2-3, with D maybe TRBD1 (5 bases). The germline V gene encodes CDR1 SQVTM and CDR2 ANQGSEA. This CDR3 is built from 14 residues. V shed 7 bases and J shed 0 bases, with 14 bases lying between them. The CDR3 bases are TGCAGCGGCGCCGGTGGGGCGAGCACAGATACGCAGTATTTT. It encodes CSGAGGASTDTQYF.

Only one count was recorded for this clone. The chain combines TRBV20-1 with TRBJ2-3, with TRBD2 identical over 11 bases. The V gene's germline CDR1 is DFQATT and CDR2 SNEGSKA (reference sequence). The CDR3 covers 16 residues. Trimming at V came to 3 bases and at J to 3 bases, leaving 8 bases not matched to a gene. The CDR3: CSASLATSGVTDTQYF. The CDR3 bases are TGCAGTGCTAGTCTGGCGACTAGCGGGGTGACAGATACGCAGTATTTT.

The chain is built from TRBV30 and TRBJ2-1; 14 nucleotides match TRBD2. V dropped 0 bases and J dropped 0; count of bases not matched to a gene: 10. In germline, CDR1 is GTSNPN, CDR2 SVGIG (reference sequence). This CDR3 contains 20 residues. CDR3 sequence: CAWSVLGWGTSGSSYNEQFF. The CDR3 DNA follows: TGTGCCTGGAGTGTACTTGGTTGGGGGACTAGCGGGAGCTCCTACAATGAGCAGTTCTTC.

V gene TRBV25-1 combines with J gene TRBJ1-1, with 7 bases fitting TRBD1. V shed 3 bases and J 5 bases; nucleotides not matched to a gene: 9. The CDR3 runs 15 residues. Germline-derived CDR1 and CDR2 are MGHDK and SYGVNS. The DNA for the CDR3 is TGTGCCAGCAGTGATCACAGGGGCTCAGGGACTGAAGCTTTCTTT. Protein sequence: CASSDHRGSGTEAFF.

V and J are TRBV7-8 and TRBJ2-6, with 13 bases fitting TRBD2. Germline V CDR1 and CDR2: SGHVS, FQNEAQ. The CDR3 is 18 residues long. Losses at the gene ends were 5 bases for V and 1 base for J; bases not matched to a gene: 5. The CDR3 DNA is TGTGCCAGCAGCATACTAGCGGGAGGGGGTTCTGGGGCCAACGTCCTGACTTTC. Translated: CASSILAGGGSGANVLTF.

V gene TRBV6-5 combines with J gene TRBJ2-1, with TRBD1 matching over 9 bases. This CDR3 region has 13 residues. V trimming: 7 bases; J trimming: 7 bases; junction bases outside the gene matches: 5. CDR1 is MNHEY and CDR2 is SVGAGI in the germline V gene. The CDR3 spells CASTSDRGNEQFF. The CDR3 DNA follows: TGTGCCAGCACCTCGGACAGGGGAAATGAGCAGTTCTTC.

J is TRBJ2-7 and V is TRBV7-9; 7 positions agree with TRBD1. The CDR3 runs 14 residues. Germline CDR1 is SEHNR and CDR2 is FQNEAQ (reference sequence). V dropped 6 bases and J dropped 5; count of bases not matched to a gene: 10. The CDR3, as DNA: TGTGCCAGCAGTTTCGGGACAGCCCTCAACGAGCAGTACTTC. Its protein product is CASSFGTALNEQYF.

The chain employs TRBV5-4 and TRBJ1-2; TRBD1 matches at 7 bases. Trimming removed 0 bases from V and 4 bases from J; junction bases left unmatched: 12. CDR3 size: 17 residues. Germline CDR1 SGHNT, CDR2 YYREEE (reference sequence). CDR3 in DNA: TGTGCCAGCAGCTTGGCTAAAACAGGGGCGGGGGGCTATGGCTACACCTTC. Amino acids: CASSLAKTGAGGYGYTF.

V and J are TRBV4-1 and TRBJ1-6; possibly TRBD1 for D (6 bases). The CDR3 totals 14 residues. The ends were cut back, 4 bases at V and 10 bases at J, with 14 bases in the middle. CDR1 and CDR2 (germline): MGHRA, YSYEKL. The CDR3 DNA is TGCGCCAGCAGCCGGCAGGGGAACGAATCACCCCTCCACTTT. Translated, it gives CASSRQGNESPLHF.

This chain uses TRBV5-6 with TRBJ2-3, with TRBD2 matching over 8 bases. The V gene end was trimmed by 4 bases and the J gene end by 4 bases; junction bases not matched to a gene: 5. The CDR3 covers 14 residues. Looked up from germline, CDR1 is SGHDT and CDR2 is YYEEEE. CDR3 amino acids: CASSESGSADTQYF. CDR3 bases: TGTGCCAGCAGCGAGAGCGGGAGCGCAGATACGCAGTATTTT.

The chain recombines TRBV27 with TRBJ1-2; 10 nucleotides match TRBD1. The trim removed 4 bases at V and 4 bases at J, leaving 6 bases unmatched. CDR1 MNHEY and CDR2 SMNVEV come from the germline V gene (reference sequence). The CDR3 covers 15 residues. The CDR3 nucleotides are TGTGCCAGCAGTTACGGGACAGGGGACGGCTATGGCTACACCTTC. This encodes CASSYGTGDGYGYTF.

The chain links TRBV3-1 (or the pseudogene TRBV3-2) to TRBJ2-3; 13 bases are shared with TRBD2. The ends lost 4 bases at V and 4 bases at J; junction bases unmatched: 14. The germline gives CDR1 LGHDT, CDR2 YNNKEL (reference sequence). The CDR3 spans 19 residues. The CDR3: CASSRRLAGGQGSADTQYF. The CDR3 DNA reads TGTGCCAGCAGCCGGAGACTAGCGGGGGGACAGGGGTCCGCAGATACGCAGTATTTT.

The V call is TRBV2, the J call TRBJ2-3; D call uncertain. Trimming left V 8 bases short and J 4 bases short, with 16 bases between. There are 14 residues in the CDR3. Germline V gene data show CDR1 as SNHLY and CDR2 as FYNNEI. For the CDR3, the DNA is TGTGCCAGCGGTGCTAGTCAAAGTTCAGATACGCAGTATTTT. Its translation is CASGASQSSDTQYF.

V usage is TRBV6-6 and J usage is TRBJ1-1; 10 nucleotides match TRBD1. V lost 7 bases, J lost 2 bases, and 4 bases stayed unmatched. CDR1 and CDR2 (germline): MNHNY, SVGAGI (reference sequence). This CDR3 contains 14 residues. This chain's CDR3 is CASKRTGGNTEAFF. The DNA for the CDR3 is TGTGCCAGCAAGAGGACAGGGGGTAACACTGAAGCTTTCTTT.

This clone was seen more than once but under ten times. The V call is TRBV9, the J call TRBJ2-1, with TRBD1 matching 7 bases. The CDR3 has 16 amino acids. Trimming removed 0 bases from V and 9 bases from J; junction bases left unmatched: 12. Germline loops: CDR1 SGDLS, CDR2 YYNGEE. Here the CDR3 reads CASSVAGQKHQGEQFF. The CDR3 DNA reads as TGTGCCAGCAGCGTAGCGGGACAGAAGCACCAGGGTGAGCAGTTCTTC.

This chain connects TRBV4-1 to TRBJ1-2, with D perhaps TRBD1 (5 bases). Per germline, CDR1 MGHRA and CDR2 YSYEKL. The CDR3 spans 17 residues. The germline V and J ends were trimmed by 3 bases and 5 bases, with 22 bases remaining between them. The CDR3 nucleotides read TGCGCCAGCAGCCACCCCACGGTGATATTTAGGGGATATGGCTACACCTTC. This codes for CASSHPTVIFRGYGYTF.

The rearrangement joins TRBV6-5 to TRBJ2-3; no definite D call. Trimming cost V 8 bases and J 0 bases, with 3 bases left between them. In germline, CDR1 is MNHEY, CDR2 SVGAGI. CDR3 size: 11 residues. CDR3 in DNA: TGTGCCAGCCCAAGCACAGATACGCAGTATTTT. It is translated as CASPSTDTQYF.

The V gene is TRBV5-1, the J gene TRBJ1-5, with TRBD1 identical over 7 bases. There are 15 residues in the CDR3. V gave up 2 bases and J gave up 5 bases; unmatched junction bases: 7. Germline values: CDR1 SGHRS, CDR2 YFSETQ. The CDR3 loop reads CASSFGGGGDQPQHF. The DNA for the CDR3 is TGCGCCAGCAGCTTCGGTGGAGGGGGCGATCAGCCCCAGCATTTT.